This T cell receptor beta chain was retrieved from a study of blood T cells in healthy people across ages (dated by TCRdb to about 2015). In terms of the full investigation: In model experiments, roughly one uniquely barcoded TCR beta cDNA molecule per two T cells was captured by template switching. Using deep sequencing normalized with unique cDNA molecular identifiers, the study measured how TCR beta repertoire diversity changes with age. The study analyzed two additional independent replicas of 1 million unique cDNA reads from the same blood draw for two donors, one aged 18 to 30 and one aged 80 or older. The donors were divided into four age groups: young (average around 16 years), middle-aged (around 37), aged (about 62) and long-lived (about 90). Donors of different ages were randomly distributed across sequencing lanes to avoid experimental bias. Study-wide findings and limitations: Total diversity estimates from one million sequenced T cells were considered lower bounds and underestimates. Bulk unsorted PBMC profiling prevented conclusive comparison of naive and antigen-experienced compartments. Because the CMV infection status of the donors was unknown, age-related changes in expanded clonotypes may potentially have been confounded. Observed TCR beta diversity per million T cells fell roughly linearly with age, and a significant reduction was already apparent by age roughly 40. Compared with the aged group, the long-lived group had more naive CD4+ T cells, fewer expanded clones and increased TCR diversity, a pattern suggesting age selection. The percentage of naive T cells measured by flow cytometry correlated strongly with observed TCR beta diversity.

The library relied on 5' RACE. TCRdb shows the sequencer as Illumina HiSeq 2500. A second 7 to 11 cycle PCR used a sample-barcoded 5' primer and a J-beta primer mix. A template-switch 5' adaptor carrying 12 random nucleotides introduced a unique molecular identifier onto each TCR beta cDNA molecule. Each sample yielded at least 3 million CDR3-containing paired-end reads. All of the RNA was converted into first-strand cDNA using the Mint cDNA synthesis kit, with a TRBC-specific oligonucleotide serving as the primer. Following uracil-DNA glycosylase treatment, a first 18-cycle PCR with universal primers M1SS and BC2_uni_R was performed on all cDNA. From the authors' description of their analysis: For normalization, 1 million high-quality reads, each with a distinct molecular identifier, were randomly selected from each sample. Instead of being binned into consensus sequences, reads that shared molecular identifiers were thrown out. MiTCR, with a Q25 quality threshold and the strictest error-elimination algorithm, was used for CDR3 identification, clonotype clustering and error correction. A nonparametric unseen species model with Euler transformation was used to estimate lower-bound total TCR beta diversity. In-frame beta chains were kept once TCRdb had trimmed the public reads at Q25 with fastp and called clones with MiXCR. Every distinct CDR3 protein forms one entry, paired with its most common genes and DNA. Here the V and J calls rest on TCRdb's processing, not on the authors' analysis. Within this sample are about 650,000 distinct CDR3 sequences, with around 52% of them counted one time only. The top ten clonotypes cover roughly 14% of the sample.

Reading the germline V gene (reference sequence) gives CDR1 SEHNR and CDR2 FQNEAQ. V is pared back by 5 bases and J by 9 bases, with 17 bases lying between the germline termini. Including cysteine and phenylalanine, the CDR3 has 14 amino acids. This entry keeps only the CDR3 DNA: 42 bases, framed from base 1. Ten or more counts support this clonotype. Its antigen remains unidentified. No base quality information exists; no much larger clone differs at one position. The approximately 39 donors, aged about 6 to 100 years, were systemically healthy Caucasian individuals from Russia. Each donor gave about 9.7 milliliters of peripheral blood, drawn into EDTA-treated Vacutainer tubes. Ficoll-Paque density-gradient centrifugation was used to isolate PBMCs, with at least 7 million per sample. Trizol reagent was used to extract total RNA from the PBMCs, yielding at least 6 micrograms per sample. Naive CD45RAhigh/CD27high T cell percentages were measured by flow cytometry on a PBMC aliquot from every donor.

The sample consisted of blood. The chain is assembled from TRBV7-9 and TRBJ2-1; 5 matching bases give a weak D call of TRBD2. This TCR derives from a woman older than 75 in good health. The nucleotides are TGTGCCAGCAGCGTAATGACTACTGCGAGTGAGCAGTTCTTC. Translated, this is CASSVMTTASEQFF.